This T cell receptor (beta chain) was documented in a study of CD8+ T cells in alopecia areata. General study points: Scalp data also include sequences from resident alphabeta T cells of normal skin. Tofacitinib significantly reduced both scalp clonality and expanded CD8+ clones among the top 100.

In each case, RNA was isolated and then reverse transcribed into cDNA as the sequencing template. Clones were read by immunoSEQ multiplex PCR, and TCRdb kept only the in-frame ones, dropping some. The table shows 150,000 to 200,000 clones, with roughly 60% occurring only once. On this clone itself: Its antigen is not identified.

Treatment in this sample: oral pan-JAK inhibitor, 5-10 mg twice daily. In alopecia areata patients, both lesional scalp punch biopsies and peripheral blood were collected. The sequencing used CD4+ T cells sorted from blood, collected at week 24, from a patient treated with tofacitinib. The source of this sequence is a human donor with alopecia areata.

CDR3 sequence: CASSLVTRLYEQYF. In DNA, the CDR3 is TGTGCCAGCAGCTTGGTGACTAGGCTTTACGAGCAGTACTTC. The chain is built from TRBV7-2 and TRBJ2-7; TRBD2 might be the D (6 bases). This CDR3 region has 14 residues. Germline-derived CDR1 and CDR2 are SGHTA and FQGNSA. V dropped 3 bases and J dropped 4 bases, with 13 bases sitting between them.